These T cell receptor beta chains were read from a single sample in a study of blood T cell repertoires in COVID-19. Produced via immunoSEQ multiplex PCR; TCRdb's table is partial and in-frame only. The table shows under 200,000 clones, with about 80% occurring only once. The sequencing input was PBMCs or T cells enriched from blood (not recorded which). These receptors originate from a woman aged 70 to 79 in a cohort exposed to, infected with or recovered from COVID-19 (not recorded which). Both conserved end residues are part of each CDR3. Fields, in order: V gene, J gene, CDR3 protein.

v_gene: TRBV3-1/TRBV3-2; j_gene: TRBJ2-1; CDR3aa: CASSQDIGREDNEQFF
v_gene: TRBV2; j_gene: TRBJ1-6; CDR3aa: CASTPGQGGSPLHF
v_gene: TRBV28; j_gene: TRBJ2-1; CDR3aa: CASSPPGGDYNEQFF
v_gene: TRBV18; j_gene: TRBJ2-5; CDR3aa: CASSRYRGRSETQYF
v_gene: TRBV7-8; j_gene: TRBJ2-2; CDR3aa: CASSPRGTRDTGELFF
v_gene: TRBV29-1; j_gene: TRBJ1-4; CDR3aa: CSVVQGDEKLFF
v_gene: TRBV2; j_gene: TRBJ2-1; CDR3aa: CASSAGGSNEQFF
v_gene: TRBV5-1; j_gene: TRBJ2-4; CDR3aa: CASSPVAGTGVKNIQYF
v_gene: TRBV3-1/TRBV3-2; j_gene: TRBJ1-1; CDR3aa: CASRFWDSNTEAFF
v_gene: TRBV28; j_gene: TRBJ1-4; CDR3aa: CASSVGQGYEKLFF
v_gene: TRBV6-5; j_gene: TRBJ2-1; CDR3aa: CASRVAGEREQFF
v_gene: TRBV27; j_gene: TRBJ2-5; CDR3aa: CASSLGGRGETQYF
v_gene: TRBV5-1; j_gene: TRBJ2-1; CDR3aa: CASSYQGGVYNEQFF
v_gene: TRBV18; j_gene: TRBJ2-1; CDR3aa: CASSPELAGYNEQFF
v_gene: TRBV6-5; j_gene: TRBJ1-6; CDR3aa: CASRLGYGSPLHF
v_gene: TRBV6-5; j_gene: TRBJ2-3; CDR3aa: CASSYQSGTADTQYF
v_gene: TRBV5-4; j_gene: TRBJ1-2; CDR3aa: CASSEGTGANYGYTF
v_gene: TRBV29-1; j_gene: TRBJ2-5; CDR3aa: CSARTGWETQYF
v_gene: TRBV28; j_gene: TRBJ2-5; CDR3aa: CASRAVGETQYF
v_gene: TRBV27; j_gene: TRBJ1-1; CDR3aa: CASSSVGAGDTEAFF
v_gene: TRBV28; j_gene: TRBJ2-1; CDR3aa: CASSPGGSSYNEQFF
v_gene: TRBV18; j_gene: TRBJ2-5; CDR3aa: CASSPPNSKETQYF
v_gene: TRBV19; j_gene: TRBJ1-5; CDR3aa: CASSRGQSNNQPQHF